A selection of T cell receptor beta chains follows, all from one sample in a study of control samples from healthy donors and cancer patients. Only in-frame clones appear in the TCRdb table, and some are missing; sequencing was by immunoSEQ multiplex PCR. The table has approximately 40,000 clones, around nine tenths seen once. The material sequenced was blood. All receptors derive from a woman in her forties or fifties in good health. The CDR3 runs from the conserved cysteine through the conserved F or W. Each record gives: V gene, J gene, D gene, clone size, CDR3 DNA, CDR3 protein. The D gene is left open where the match is weak. A row's size may be missing; if present it is once, few, many or a size class.

TRBV13	TRBJ1-2	-	-	TGTGCCAGCAGCTCCTTCCCTGGGAGGGACTATGGCTACACCTTC	CASSSFPGRDYGYTF
TRBV15	TRBJ1-4	-	-	TGTGCCACCAGCAGAGTGGGTTCGCCTAATGAAAAACTGTTTTTT	CATSRVGSPNEKLFF
TRBV19	TRBJ2-7	-	-	TGTGCCAGTAAGGTCCCGGGGAGCTCCTACGAGCAGTACTTC	CASKVPGSSYEQYF
TRBV5-1	TRBJ2-2	-	-	TGCGCCAGCAGCTTGGGCGGGACCGGGGAGCTGTTTTTT	CASSLGGTGELFF
TRBV27	TRBJ2-7	-	-	TGTGCCAGCAGGCGACAGGTCGAAAGCTCCTACGAGCAGTACTTC	CASRRQVESSYEQYF
TRBV5-4	TRBJ1-1	TRBD1	once	TGTGCCAGCAGCGCCGGGACAGGGGTGAACACTGAAGCTTTCTTT	CASSAGTGVNTEAFF
TRBV7-9	TRBJ1-6	TRBD1	-	TGTGCCAGCAGCGAAGGGTGGACAGGGGATAATTCACCCCTCCACTTT	CASSEGWTGDNSPLHF
TRBV9	TRBJ2-5	-	-	TGTGCCAGCAGCGTCAATCCGGACAGTCTCGGGACCCAGTACTTC	CASSVNPDSLGTQYF
TRBV7-2	TRBJ1-3	-	-	TGTGCCAGCAGCCGCGAGTGGACGTCCTCTGGAAACACCATATATTTT	CASSREWTSSGNTIYF
TRBV7-3	TRBJ1-2	TRBD1	-	TGTGCCAGCAGCTTAACCCCCGGACAGGACCTGAGTGGCTACACCTTC	CASSLTPGQDLSGYTF
TRBV4-3	TRBJ1-1	-	once	TGCGCCAGCAGCCACATTTCTGGGACTGAAGCTTTCTTT	CASSHISGTEAFF
TRBV12-5	TRBJ2-1	-	-	TGTGCTAGTGGTTTGGTTGGTGAGCAGTTCTTC	CASGLVGEQFF
TRBV13	TRBJ1-1	-	-	TGTGCCAGCAGCCCGCCGTTGGGGCTTGTCACTGAAGCTTTCTTT	CASSPPLGLVTEAFF
TRBV24-1	TRBJ1-5	-	-	TGTGCCACCAGTGGGGGTGGCTCAGGACAGCCCCAGCATTTT	CATSGGGSGQPQHF
TRBV10-3	TRBJ1-1	-	-	TGTGCCATCAGGAGGGAGTCCATGAACACTGAAGCTTTCTTT	CAIRRESMNTEAFF
TRBV4-3	TRBJ1-2	-	-	TGCGCCAGCAGCCAAGATAGGGGGGGTGCTGGCTACACCTTC	CASSQDRGGAGYTF
TRBV19	TRBJ2-5	-	-	TGTGCCAGTAGTATAGTCAGACAAGAGACCCAGTACTTC	CASSIVRQETQYF
TRBV2	TRBJ1-1	TRBD1	once	TGTGCCAGCAGTGACAGGGGGCGAGGGACTGAAGCTTTCTTT	CASSDRGRGTEAFF
TRBV27	TRBJ2-7	TRBD1	-	TGTGCCAGCAGGTACCCCGGGACAGGGGTAAGCGAGCAGTACTTC	CASRYPGTGVSEQYF
TRBV12-3/TRBV12-4	TRBJ1-1	-	-	TGTGCCAGCAGTTTGGGGGGGAACACTGAAGCTTTCTTT	CASSLGGNTEAFF
TRBV9	TRBJ1-1	TRBD1	-	TGTGCCAGCAGCCAGACAGGGGTAGGAAACACTGAAGCTTTCTTT	CASSQTGVGNTEAFF
TRBV2	TRBJ1-5	-	-	TGTGCCAGCAGTGAAGGAGCGGGGGCGAATCAGCCCCAGCATTTT	CASSEGAGANQPQHF
TRBV9	TRBJ2-7	-	-	TGTGCCAGCAGCCCCCTAAAAGGGGGCGAGCAGTACTTC	CASSPLKGGEQYF
TRBV11-2	TRBJ2-1	TRBD2	-	TGTGCCAGCAGGGGAGCGTTTGAGCGGGGGGGCCGCAATGAGCAGTTCTTC	CASRGAFERGGRNEQFF
TRBV18	TRBJ2-7	-	-	TGTGCCAGCTCACCTACGGCAGCCGTTAGGAAATACGAGCAGTACTTC	CASSPTAAVRKYEQYF
TRBV5-1	TRBJ2-5	-	-	TGCGCCAGCAGCTTCTGGGGTCAAGAGACCCAGTACTTC	CASSFWGQETQYF
TRBV12-3/TRBV12-4	TRBJ1-1	-	-	TGTGCCAGCAGTTTTGGGGATAACACTGAAGCTTTCTTT	CASSFGDNTEAFF
TRBV15	TRBJ2-5	-	-	TGTGCCACCAGCAGAGATCGGGGGTACCAAGAGACCCAGTACTTC	CATSRDRGYQETQYF
TRBV2	TRBJ1-5	TRBD1	-	TGTGCCAGCACCTTAGACAGGGACAATCAGCCCCAGCATTTT	CASTLDRDNQPQHF
TRBV12-5	TRBJ2-1	-	-	TGTGCTAGTGGTTTGGGGGGGCCGGTCCATGAGCAGTTCTTC	CASGLGGPVHEQFF
TRBV5-4	TRBJ2-2	TRBD2	once	TGTGCCAGCAGCTCTAGACGGGGGGTTGGCGCCGGGGAGCTGTTTTTT	CASSSRRGVGAGELFF
TRBV24-1	TRBJ2-1	-	-	TGTGCCACCAGTGATTTTGTGCACAATGAGCAGTTCTTC	CATSDFVHNEQFF
TRBV9	TRBJ2-5	-	-	TGTGCCAGCAGCGTGTCCGGGACCCCAAGCCAAGAGACCCAGTACTTC	CASSVSGTPSQETQYF
TRBV6-5	TRBJ1-1	-	-	TGTGCCAGCAGACCCTTGATCTGGGGGAACACTGAAGCTTTCTTT	CASRPLIWGNTEAFF
TRBV25-1	TRBJ2-1	TRBD2	once	TGTGCCAGCAGTGATCAGCGGGGGGGCTACAATGAGCAGTTCTTC	CASSDQRGGYNEQFF
TRBV4-2	TRBJ1-4	-	once	TGTGCCAGCAGCCAAGATCTTGGCCGAACTAATGAAAAACTGTTTTTT	CASSQDLGRTNEKLFF
TRBV7-2	TRBJ1-1	-	-	TGTGCCAGCAGCTTAGCGCCCTTTATGAACACTGAAGCTTTCTTT	CASSLAPFMNTEAFF
TRBV6-4	TRBJ2-1	-	-	TGTGCCAGCAGTGACTCGTCCGGGAAGGGGGGGCCTGTCTACAATGAGCAGTTCTTC	CASSDSSGKGGPVYNEQFF
TRBV6-6	TRBJ2-5	-	-	TGTGCCAGCAGTTACGATGGGGGAAAAGAGACCCAGTACTTC	CASSYDGGKETQYF
TRBV10-3	TRBJ2-3	-	few	TGTGCCATCAGTGAGTCGACTCTGACAGTTTTCTCCACAGATACGCAGTATTTT	CAISESTLTVFSTDTQYF
TRBV7-9	TRBJ2-3	-	-	TGTGCCAGTAACAGCCTGCGCGGGGCGACAGATACGCAGTATTTT	CASNSLRGATDTQYF
TRBV7-2	TRBJ2-5	-	-	TGTGCCAGCAGCTTAGACGAGCGGGAGACCCAGTACTTC	CASSLDERETQYF
TRBV7-2	TRBJ2-2	-	-	TGTGCCAGCAGCTTAGATGTGTTAGGCGGGGAGCTGTTTTTT	CASSLDVLGGELFF
TRBV18	TRBJ1-1	-	-	TGTGCCAGCTTAAATGTCATCGGGACTGAAGCTTTCTTT	CASLNVIGTEAFF
TRBV6-2/TRBV6-3	TRBJ2-7	-	-	TGTGCCAGCAGTTACTCCCGGGACAAAAGGGACTACGAGCAGTACTTC	CASSYSRDKRDYEQYF
TRBV18	TRBJ1-3	-	-	TGTGCCAGCTCACCAACGGGCCCTGGAAACACCATATATTTT	CASSPTGPGNTIYF
TRBV4-3	TRBJ1-3	-	-	TGCGCCAGCAGCCAAGATTTGGGGGGTGGAAACACCATATATTTT	CASSQDLGGGNTIYF
TRBV10-3	TRBJ2-2	-	-	TGTGCCATCAGTGAGTCGGGGGCAGTTGTGACCGGGGAGCTGTTTTTT	CAISESGAVVTGELFF
TRBV7-3	TRBJ1-1	-	-	TGTGCCAGCAGCTTAAATATGGGGATGAACACTGAAGCTTTCTTT	CASSLNMGMNTEAFF
TRBV3-1/TRBV3-2	TRBJ2-1	-	-	TGTGCCAGCAGCGGGCCAGTTCAGGTAGGCCTTTACTCCTACAATGAGCAGTTCTTC	CASSGPVQVGLYSYNEQFF
TRBV28	TRBJ1-6	-	-	TGTGCCAGCACGCAGGGAGTTTGGTCACCCCTCCACTTT	CASTQGVWSPLHF
TRBV5-4	TRBJ2-2	-	-	TGTGCCAGCAGCTTGTTAACGGGGGTGAACACCGGGGAGCTGTTTTTT	CASSLLTGVNTGELFF
TRBV28	TRBJ1-1	-	-	TGTGCCAGCACCCCCCTCGCGAGGGGCACTGAAGCTTTCTTT	CASTPLARGTEAFF
TRBV11-1	TRBJ1-6	-	-	TGTGCCAGCAGCTTAGCGACGGGGAATTCACCCCTCCACTTT	CASSLATGNSPLHF
TRBV7-8	TRBJ1-5	TRBD1	few	TGTGCCAGCAGCTTAGACAGGGGTGGTCAGCCCCAGCATTTT	CASSLDRGGQPQHF
TRBV3-1/TRBV3-2	TRBJ1-1	-	-	TGTGCCAGCAGCCAGAGTATAGGGTTCGGATCTGAAGCTTTCTTT	CASSQSIGFGSEAFF
TRBV19	TRBJ1-5	-	once	TGTGCCAGTACAGCGGATCAGCCCCAGCATTTT	CASTADQPQHF
TRBV2	TRBJ1-1	-	-	TGTGCCAGCAGTACGAGGGGGGGATGGAACACTGAAGCTTTCTTT	CASSTRGGWNTEAFF
TRBV10-2	TRBJ1-1	-	-	TGCGCCAGCAGTGAACAGGGAGGCACTGAAGCTTTCTTT	CASSEQGGTEAFF
TRBV9	TRBJ2-3	-	-	TGTGCCAGCAGCCTCTCCGGGACTAGCACAGATACGCAGTATTTT	CASSLSGTSTDTQYF